This T cell receptor beta chain was recovered during a study of shared clonotypes between healthy human individuals. Turning to the study itself: Each donor contributed plates that comprised three CD4 naive, three CD4 memory, two CD8 naive and one CD8 memory. Broader study findings: A handful of donors shared approximately 5% of their naive CD4 clonotypes.

Profiled with immunoSEQ multiplex PCR; TCRdb holds only in-frame clones, not every one. The sample includes under 2.5 million clones, approximately 90% of them seen just once. With regard to this clone: Its cognate antigen is unknown.

This CDR3 contains 13 residues. The germline V and J ends were trimmed by 5 bases and 4 bases, with 12 bases remaining between them. Germline CDR1 SGHRS, CDR2 YFSETQ. This receptor was identified in a man aged 18 to 30 in good health. Some clones in this sample may be carry-over from other donors' samples. The sample consisted of naive CD4+ T cells from PBMCs. Subset noted: CD45RA+ positively selected. The rearrangement uses TRBV5-1 and TRBJ1-2; D unresolved. DNA of the CDR3: TGCGCCAGCAGACCCTCCCCTCCCTATGGCTACACCTTC. It encodes CASRPSPPYGYTF.